The rows below give T cell receptor beta chains drawn from one sample of a study of graft-versus-host responses after intestinal transplantation. Assay: immunoSEQ multiplex PCR; the TCRdb copy retains only in-frame clones and omits some. The sample includes roughly 15,000 clones, 30% to 35% of them seen just once. The sample here was alloreactive CD4+ T cells from a mixed lymphocyte reaction culture, taken before intestinal transplant. The source of these receptors is a human patient who received an intestinal transplant. Each CDR3 is given with its conserved first and last residue. D genes are given only for firm matches. Rows may omit the clone size; those that give it use once, few, many or a size class.

cdr3_length: 15
d_call: TRBD2
v_call: TRBV5-1
j_call: TRBJ2-5
clone_size: -
cdr3_aa: CASSSKREFQETQYF
cdr3_nt: TGCGCCAGCAGCTCGAAGCGGGAGTTTCAAGAGACCCAGTACTTC

cdr3_length: 15
d_call: -
v_call: TRBV28
j_call: TRBJ1-4
clone_size: few
cdr3_aa: CASSLFLATNEKLFF
cdr3_nt: TGTGCCAGCAGTTTATTTCTGGCAACTAATGAAAAACTGTTTTTT

cdr3_length: 14
d_call: -
v_call: TRBV5-4
j_call: TRBJ1-5
clone_size: -
cdr3_aa: CASSLLGDNQPQHF
cdr3_nt: TGTGCCAGCAGCTTGTTGGGGGATAATCAGCCCCAGCATTTT

cdr3_length: 14
d_call: TRBD1
v_call: TRBV4-3
j_call: TRBJ1-2
clone_size: -
cdr3_aa: CASSQSRGPYGYTF
cdr3_nt: TGCGCCAGCAGCCAATCCAGGGGGCCCTATGGCTACACCTTC

cdr3_length: 15
d_call: -
v_call: TRBV27
j_call: TRBJ2-3
clone_size: once
cdr3_aa: CASSPRTVRTDTQYF
cdr3_nt: TGTGCCAGCAGTCCTCGGACGGTTCGCACAGATACGCAGTATTTT

cdr3_length: 15
d_call: -
v_call: TRBV28
j_call: TRBJ1-1
clone_size: few
cdr3_aa: CASRAQSSVNTEAFF
cdr3_nt: TGTGCCAGCCGGGCACAATCGAGCGTGAACACTGAAGCTTTCTTT

cdr3_length: 16
d_call: TRBD2
v_call: TRBV7-3
j_call: TRBJ2-3
clone_size: -
cdr3_aa: CASSSRLAGGSDTQYF
cdr3_nt: TGTGCCAGCAGCTCCCGACTAGCGGGAGGATCAGATACGCAGTATTTT

cdr3_length: 14
d_call: -
v_call: TRBV7-8
j_call: TRBJ2-3
clone_size: -
cdr3_aa: CASSLVWKSDTQYF
cdr3_nt: TGTGCCAGCAGCTTAGTTTGGAAATCAGATACGCAGTATTTT

cdr3_length: 15
d_call: TRBD1
v_call: TRBV7-2
j_call: TRBJ1-5
clone_size: -
cdr3_aa: CASSFGLGGSQPQHF
cdr3_nt: TGTGCCAGCAGCTTCGGTTTAGGGGGCAGTCAGCCCCAGCATTTT

cdr3_length: 15
d_call: -
v_call: TRBV6-5
j_call: TRBJ2-1
clone_size: few
cdr3_aa: CASSYRDSIYNEQFF
cdr3_nt: TGTGCCAGCAGTTACCGGGACTCCATCTACAATGAGCAGTTCTTC

cdr3_length: 14
d_call: TRBD2
v_call: TRBV2
j_call: TRBJ2-7
clone_size: -
cdr3_aa: CASIVGLVIYEQYF
cdr3_nt: TGTGCCAGCATAGTAGGACTAGTTATCTACGAGCAGTACTTC

cdr3_length: 15
d_call: TRBD2
v_call: TRBV30
j_call: TRBJ2-1
clone_size: few
cdr3_aa: CAWRRQAGGYNEQFF
cdr3_nt: TGTGCCTGGAGGAGACAAGCGGGAGGGTACAATGAGCAGTTCTTC

cdr3_length: 15
d_call: TRBD1
v_call: TRBV6-1
j_call: TRBJ2-1
clone_size: -
cdr3_aa: CASSVWAGGRNEQFF
cdr3_nt: TGTGCCAGCAGTGTTTGGGCAGGGGGCCGGAATGAGCAGTTCTTC

cdr3_length: 16
d_call: TRBD2
v_call: TRBV6-1
j_call: TRBJ2-7
clone_size: medium-sized
cdr3_aa: CASSEEWAGGAYEQYF
cdr3_nt: TGTGCCAGCAGTGAAGAATGGGCGGGAGGGGCCTACGAGCAGTACTTC

cdr3_length: 14
d_call: TRBD1
v_call: TRBV18
j_call: TRBJ2-7
clone_size: -
cdr3_aa: CASSPPGGTYEQYF
cdr3_nt: TGTGCCAGCTCACCGCCAGGGGGAACCTACGAGCAGTACTTC

cdr3_length: 15
d_call: -
v_call: TRBV2
j_call: TRBJ1-1
clone_size: medium-sized
cdr3_aa: CASRGTSSLNTEAFF
cdr3_nt: TGTGCCAGCAGGGGGACATCTTCCTTGAACACTGAAGCTTTCTTT

cdr3_length: 15
d_call: TRBD1
v_call: TRBV6-4
j_call: TRBJ1-1
clone_size: few
cdr3_aa: CASMRQGSMNTEAFF
cdr3_nt: TGTGCCAGCATGAGACAGGGCTCGATGAACACTGAAGCTTTCTTT

cdr3_length: 14
d_call: TRBD1
v_call: TRBV5-8
j_call: TRBJ1-2
clone_size: few
cdr3_aa: CASTPSGTDYGYTF
cdr3_nt: TGTGCCAGCACGCCTTCCGGGACAGACTATGGCTACACCTTC

cdr3_length: 13
d_call: -
v_call: TRBV7-2
j_call: TRBJ1-2
clone_size: -
cdr3_aa: CASSPFLNYGYTF
cdr3_nt: TGTGCCAGCAGCCCATTCTTGAACTATGGCTACACCTTC

cdr3_length: 15
d_call: TRBD1
v_call: TRBV28
j_call: TRBJ2-3
clone_size: -
cdr3_aa: CASSSRDRGTDTQYF
cdr3_nt: TGTGCCAGCAGTTCCCGGGACAGGGGTACAGATACGCAGTATTTT

cdr3_length: 11
d_call: -
v_call: TRBV2
j_call: TRBJ2-3
clone_size: -
cdr3_aa: CASTSTDTQYF
cdr3_nt: TGTGCCAGCACTAGCACAGATACGCAGTATTTT

cdr3_length: 15
d_call: -
v_call: TRBV6-1
j_call: TRBJ2-3
clone_size: -
cdr3_aa: CASTVRDGSTDTQYF
cdr3_nt: TGTGCCAGCACCGTCCGGGACGGCAGCACAGATACGCAGTATTTT

cdr3_length: 15
d_call: TRBD2
v_call: TRBV9
j_call: TRBJ2-3
clone_size: -
cdr3_aa: CASSPRAGVTDTQYF
cdr3_nt: TGTGCCAGCAGCCCACGAGCGGGAGTGACAGATACGCAGTATTTT

cdr3_length: 13
d_call: TRBD1
v_call: TRBV30
j_call: TRBJ1-4
clone_size: -
cdr3_aa: CAWGRDSNEKLFF
cdr3_nt: TGTGCCTGGGGCCGGGACAGCAATGAAAAACTGTTTTTT

cdr3_length: 15
d_call: -
v_call: TRBV28
j_call: TRBJ2-6
clone_size: -
cdr3_aa: CASSLGGTGANVLTF
cdr3_nt: TGTGCCAGCAGTTTAGGAGGGACCGGGGCCAACGTCCTGACTTTC

cdr3_length: 15
d_call: -
v_call: TRBV9
j_call: TRBJ1-1
clone_size: few
cdr3_aa: CASSAWGAPATEAFF
cdr3_nt: TGTGCCAGCAGCGCCTGGGGGGCCCCGGCCACTGAAGCTTTCTTT

cdr3_length: 14
d_call: -
v_call: TRBV29-1
j_call: TRBJ1-2
clone_size: -
cdr3_aa: CSASRRKANYGYTF
cdr3_nt: TGCAGCGCTAGTCGTCGGAAAGCTAACTATGGCTACACCTTC

cdr3_length: 11
d_call: -
v_call: TRBV7-9
j_call: TRBJ2-7
clone_size: -
cdr3_aa: CASSQLDEQYF
cdr3_nt: TGTGCCAGCAGTCAGTTAGACGAGCAGTACTTC

cdr3_length: 13
d_call: -
v_call: TRBV7-9
j_call: TRBJ2-1
clone_size: -
cdr3_aa: CASSLDAYNEQFF
cdr3_nt: TGTGCCAGCAGCTTAGACGCATACAATGAGCAGTTCTTC

cdr3_length: 13
d_call: TRBD1
v_call: TRBV6-1
j_call: TRBJ1-5
clone_size: once
cdr3_aa: CASSGQGGQPQHF
cdr3_nt: TGTGCCAGCAGTGGACAGGGTGGTCAGCCCCAGCATTTT